The T cell receptor (beta chain) described here comes from a study of T cells in tuberculosis. Regarding the study as a whole: Active tuberculosis TCR-alpha repertoires lay closer to GMM-specific TCRs than IGRA-negative controls, suggesting clonal expansion.

Regarding this clone: Its target is unknown.

Measured with immunoSEQ multiplex PCR; TCRdb has only the in-frame clones, and not every one. The repertoire holds roughly 33,000 clones, with approximately 93% as singletons. The germline CDR1 and CDR2 sequences are SGHTA and FQGNSA. V trimming: 2 bases; J trimming: 3 bases; junction bases outside the gene matches: 6. The CDR3 length is 15 residues. The source of this sequence is a donor aged 5-35 years with latent tuberculosis or without tuberculosis infection. The chain links TRBV7-2 to TRBJ1-2, with 7 bases lining up with TRBD1. What was sequenced was PBMCs. CDR3 coding DNA: TGTGCCAGCAGCTTAACAGGGGAGGAGCACTATGGCTACACCTTC. This codes for CASSLTGEEHYGYTF.